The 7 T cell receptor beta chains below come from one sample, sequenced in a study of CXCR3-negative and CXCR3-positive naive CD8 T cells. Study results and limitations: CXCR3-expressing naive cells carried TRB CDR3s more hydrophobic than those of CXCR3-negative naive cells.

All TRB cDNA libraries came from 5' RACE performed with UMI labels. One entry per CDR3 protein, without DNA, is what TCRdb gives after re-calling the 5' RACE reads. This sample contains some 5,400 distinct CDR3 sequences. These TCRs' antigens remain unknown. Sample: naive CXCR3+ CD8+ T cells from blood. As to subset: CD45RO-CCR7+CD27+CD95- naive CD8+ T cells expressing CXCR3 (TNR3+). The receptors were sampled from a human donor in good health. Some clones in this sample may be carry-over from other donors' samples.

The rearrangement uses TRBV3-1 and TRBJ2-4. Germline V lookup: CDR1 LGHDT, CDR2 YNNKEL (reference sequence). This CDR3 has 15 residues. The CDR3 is CASSQDEILGNIQYF.

CDR3 region: CASSYSGLVKTTDTQYF. V gene TRBV6-5 combines with J gene TRBJ2-3. This CDR3 is 17 amino acids long. Looked up from germline, CDR1 is MNHEY and CDR2 is SVGAGI.

The CDR3 loop is CASSPTGAAGMNTEAFF. V is TRBV13 and J is TRBJ1-1; lacking DNA, the TRBD1 call made by TCRdb goes unchecked. The CDR3 has 17 residues. The germline CDR1 and CDR2 sequences are PRHDT and FYEKMQ (reference sequence).

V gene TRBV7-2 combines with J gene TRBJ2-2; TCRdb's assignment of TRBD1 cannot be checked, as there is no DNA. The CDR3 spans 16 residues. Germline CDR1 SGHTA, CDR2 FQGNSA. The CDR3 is CASSLSTGTVTGELFF. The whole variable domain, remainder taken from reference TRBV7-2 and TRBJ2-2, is GAGVSQSPSNKVTEKGKDVELRCDPISGHTALYWYRQSLGQGLEFLIYFQGNSAPDKSGLPSDRFSAERTGGSVSTLTIQRTQQEDSAVYLCASSLSTGTVTGELFFGEGSRLTVL.

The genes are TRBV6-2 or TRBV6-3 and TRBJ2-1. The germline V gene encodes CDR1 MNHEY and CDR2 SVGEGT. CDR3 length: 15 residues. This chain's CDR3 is CASSWLGSSYNEQFF.

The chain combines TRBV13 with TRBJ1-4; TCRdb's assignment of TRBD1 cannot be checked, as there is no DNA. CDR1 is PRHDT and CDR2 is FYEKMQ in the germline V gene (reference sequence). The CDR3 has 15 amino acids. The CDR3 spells CASSSSDRFNEKLFF.

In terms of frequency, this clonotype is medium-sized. The CDR3 loop reads CASSVQALSYNEQFF. The genes are TRBV6-4 and TRBJ2-1. The CDR3 runs 15 residues. The germline gives CDR1 MRHNA, CDR2 SNTAGT.